One sample yielded the 27 T cell receptor beta chains listed below, sequenced in a study of blood T cell repertoires in COVID-19. Assay used: immunoSEQ multiplex PCR; TCRdb lists only in-frame clones, some missing. The sample holds about 280,000 clones; roughly 85% are singletons and the top ten take about 2.5%. Sequenced: PBMCs or T cells enriched from blood (not recorded which). The receptors were gathered from a woman aged 45-65 years who had recovered from COVID-19.

V usage is TRBV27 and J usage is TRBJ2-1; D may be TRBD2 (7 bases). The germline gives CDR1 MNHEY, CDR2 SMNVEV (reference sequence). V dropped 7 bases and J dropped 0 bases, with 13 bases sitting between them. The CDR3 totals 15 residues. The CDR3 nucleotides read TGTGCCAGCACCACTAGGGGGGGCTCCTACAATGAGCAGTTCTTC. Its protein is CASTTRGGSYNEQFF.

This chain links TRBV19 with TRBJ2-1, with TRBD2 matching over 7 bases. V gave up 5 bases and J gave up 5 bases; unmatched junction bases: 9. Germline CDR1 and CDR2: LNHDA and SQIVND (reference sequence). The CDR3 extends over 15 amino acids. The CDR3 loop reads CASSLGTNQNNEQFF. The CDR3 nucleotides read TGTGCCAGTAGTCTCGGGACTAATCAAAACAATGAGCAGTTCTTC. The variable domain in full, with the rest retrieved from reference TRBV19 and TRBJ2-1, is DGGITQSPKYLFRKEGQNVTLSCEQNLNHDAMYWYRQDPGQGLRLIYYSQIVNDFQKGDIAEGYSVSREKKESFPLTVTSAQKNPTAFYLCASSLGTNQNNEQFFGPGTRLTVL.

CDR3 nucleotides: TGTGCCAGCAGTTTATTACCTCAGAGCTACACCTTC. Encoded protein: CASSLLPQSYTF. The V call is TRBV28, the J call TRBJ1-2; D not resolved. Looked up from germline, CDR1 is MDHEN and CDR2 is SYDVKM. This CDR3 has 12 amino acids. The ends were cut back, 1 base at V and 9 bases at J, with 9 bases in the middle.

The chain links TRBV19 to TRBJ1-1; 8 nucleotides agree with TRBD1. V lost 8 bases, J lost 3 bases, and 5 bases stayed unmatched. The CDR3 spans 13 residues. Per germline, CDR1 LNHDA and CDR2 SQIVND (reference sequence). This chain's CDR3 is CASATGVDTEAFF. The DNA for the CDR3 is TGTGCCAGTGCGACAGGGGTGGACACTGAAGCTTTCTTT. Looking up the rest from reference TRBV19 and TRBJ1-1 gives the full variable domain: DGGITQSPKYLFRKEGQNVTLSCEQNLNHDAMYWYRQDPGQGLRLIYYSQIVNDFQKGDIAEGYSVSREKKESFPLTVTSAQKNPTAFYLCASATGVDTEAFFGQGTRLTVV.

The chain joins TRBV27 to TRBJ2-5; D is possibly TRBD1 (6 bases). V lost 6 bases, J lost 0 bases, and 11 bases lay in between. The germline V gene encodes CDR1 MNHEY and CDR2 SMNVEV (reference sequence). The length of the CDR3 is 14 residues. The CDR3 coding sequence is TGTGCCAGCAGCACGAGGGGGTACCAAGAGACCCAGTACTTC. It yields the protein CASSTRGYQETQYF.

This sequence joins TRBV3-1 (or the pseudogene TRBV3-2) and TRBJ1-5; no reliable D call. V was clipped by 4 bases and J by 5 bases, with 9 bases between them. There are 13 residues in the CDR3. The germline V gene has CDR1 LGHDT and CDR2 YNNKEL (reference sequence). DNA of the CDR3: TGTGCCAGCAGCCCGCGCCACGATCAGCCCCAGCATTTT. Protein: CASSPRHDQPQHF.

This clone was seen just once. This rearrangement joins TRBV4-1 to TRBJ2-1, with D possibly matching TRBD1 (6 bases). Germline CDR1 and CDR2: MGHRA and YSYEKL. This CDR3 contains 13 residues. The V gene lost 5 bases and the J gene lost 6 bases, with 11 bases spanning the gap. CDR3 region: CASSLTGLNEQFF. DNA of the CDR3: TGCGCCAGCAGCTTGACAGGCCTCAATGAGCAGTTCTTC.

CDR3 coding DNA: TGTGCCAGCAAGGTTCTAGCGGGAGCCTACGAGCAGTACTTC. It encodes CASKVLAGAYEQYF. The chain has TRBV27 and TRBJ2-7, with 10 bases aligning to TRBD2. Trimming cost V 7 bases and J 2 bases; bases outside gene matches: 5. This CDR3 has 14 residues. Germline CDR1 is MNHEY and CDR2 is SMNVEV (reference sequence).

This chain connects TRBV28 to TRBJ1-3, with unresolved D. Looked up from germline, CDR1 is MDHEN and CDR2 is SYDVKM. The ends were cut back, 2 bases at V and 0 bases at J, with 8 bases in the middle. CDR3 length: 15 amino acids. The DNA of the CDR3 is TGTGCCAGCAGTTTACCCGTCTTCTCTGGAAACACCATATATTTT. The encoded protein is CASSLPVFSGNTIYF.

The genes are TRBV29-1 and TRBJ2-2; D is perhaps TRBD2 (6 bases). This CDR3 comprises 13 residues. CDR1 is SQVTM and CDR2 is ANQGSEA in the germline V gene. Trimming pared 0 bases from V and 7 bases from J, leaving 9 bases between. As DNA, the CDR3 is TGCAGCGTTGAAGATCGGGGGATCGGGGAGCTGTTTTTT. Its translation is CSVEDRGIGELFF.

CDR3 nucleotides: TGTGCCAGCAGTCCCGACAGGGGCGCCTATGGCTACACCTTC. It translates to CASSPDRGAYGYTF. This chain links TRBV28 with TRBJ1-2; the match to TRBD1 covers 8 bases. The CDR3 totals 14 residues. Germline CDR1 is MDHEN and CDR2 is SYDVKM. V lost 5 bases to trimming and J lost 4 bases; unmatched junction nucleotides: 6.

The rearrangement links TRBV27 to TRBJ2-2; D gene unclear. In germline, CDR1 is MNHEY, CDR2 SMNVEV (reference sequence). V was pared by 6 bases and J by 1 base, with 6 bases between. The CDR3 is 13 amino acids. The CDR3 DNA is TGTGCCAGCAGGCGACAGAACACCGGGGAGCTGTTTTTT. Its protein is CASRRQNTGELFF.

This chain links TRBV28 with TRBJ1-6; possible D gene TRBD1, 6 bases. Deletions cut 6 bases from V and 8 bases from J, with 17 bases between. The CDR3 totals 15 residues. Germline values: CDR1 MDHEN, CDR2 SYDVKM. CDR3 coding DNA: TGTGCCAGCAGAGCACAGGGCACAGCGGATTCACCCCTCCACTTT. Its translation is CASRAQGTADSPLHF.

The rearrangement joins TRBV19 to TRBJ2-2, with 9 bases aligning to TRBD1. The ends lost 10 bases at V and 6 bases at J; junction bases unmatched: 9. The V gene's germline CDR1 is LNHDA and CDR2 SQIVND (reference sequence). The CDR3 is 14 residues long. In DNA form, the CDR3 reads TGTGCCACCCGGGACAGGGCCCATGCCGGGGAGCTGTTTTTT. This translates into CATRDRAHAGELFF.

The rearrangement joins TRBV2 to TRBJ2-7; D is possibly TRBD2 (5 bases). Trimming took off 2 bases at V and 5 bases at J, with 22 bases between the two ends. CDR1 SNHLY and CDR2 FYNNEI come from the germline V gene. The CDR3 contains 17 residues. CDR3 DNA sequence: TGTGCCAGCAGTGAAAGTGGGTTCCAGGCCGGGAAGGACGAGCAGTACTTC. Amino acids: CASSESGFQAGKDEQYF.

The chain uses TRBV3-1 (or the pseudogene TRBV3-2) and TRBJ2-7; weak D call: TRBD2 (6 bases). This CDR3 is 12 amino acids long. V lost 3 bases and J lost 5, with 8 bases in between. Germline V lookup: CDR1 LGHDT, CDR2 YNNKEL (reference sequence). The CDR3 DNA sequence: TGTGCCAGCAGCCACACTAGCCACGAGCAGTACTTC. Amino acids: CASSHTSHEQYF.

Here the CDR3 reads CASYGGAQETQYF. The CDR3 nucleotides read TGTGCCAGCTATGGGGGGGCCCAAGAGACCCAGTACTTC. V and J are TRBV2 and TRBJ2-5, with a tentative D call TRBD2 (7 bases). The V end was cut by 8 bases, the J end by 1 base, with 11 bases between. Germline-derived CDR1 and CDR2 are SNHLY and FYNNEI. CDR3 length equals 13 residues. Filled out from reference TRBV2 and TRBJ2-5, the complete variable domain reads EPEVTQTPSHQVTQMGQEVILRCVPISNHLYFYWYRQILGQKVEFLVSFYNNEISEKSEIFDDQFSVERPDGSNFTLKIRSTKLEDSAMYFCASYGGAQETQYFGPGTRLLVL.

The gene calls are TRBV19 and TRBJ1-1; 8 bases agree with TRBD1. Germline values: CDR1 LNHDA, CDR2 SQIVND (reference sequence). The CDR3 totals 14 residues. With V trimmed by 6 bases and J by 1 base, 4 bases remained unmatched. CDR3 protein: CASRTGAWNTEAFF. The CDR3 DNA reads TGTGCCAGTAGGACAGGGGCCTGGAACACTGAAGCTTTCTTT. Based on the CDR3 plus reference TRBV19 and TRBJ1-1, the full variable domain is DGGITQSPKYLFRKEGQNVTLSCEQNLNHDAMYWYRQDPGQGLRLIYYSQIVNDFQKGDIAEGYSVSREKKESFPLTVTSAQKNPTAFYLCASRTGAWNTEAFFGQGTRLTVV.

The sample holds a few counts of this clone. This chain uses TRBV4-2 with TRBJ1-2; 7 bases line up with TRBD1. This CDR3 comprises 17 residues. Trimming cost V 1 base and J 8 bases; bases outside gene matches: 16. Germline loops: CDR1 LGHNA, CDR2 YNFKEQ. This chain's CDR3 is CASSQAPGTVEAKGYTF. Here the CDR3 DNA reads TGTGCCAGCAGCCAAGCGCCCGGGACAGTTGAGGCAAAAGGCTACACCTTC.

This chain joins TRBV30 and TRBJ1-4, with D uncertain. Germline CDR1 and CDR2: GTSNPN and SVGIG (reference sequence). V was clipped by 2 bases and J by 5 bases, with 9 bases between them. CDR3 length: 13 amino acids. The CDR3 nucleotides are TGTGCCTGGAGTCCTGGCCCGAATGAAAAACTGTTTTTT. Translating gives CAWSPGPNEKLFF.

The chain links TRBV7-9 to TRBJ1-4; no definite D call. V was trimmed by 4 bases and J by 4 bases, leaving 10 bases between them. The CDR3 spans 14 residues. Germline assignment: CDR1 SEHNR and CDR2 FQNEAQ (reference sequence). CDR3 sequence reads: CASSYPGSNEKLFF. The CDR3 coding sequence is TGTGCCAGCAGCTACCCGGGGAGTAATGAAAAACTGTTTTTT.

This chain links TRBV25-1 with TRBJ2-3; D is unclear. The CDR3 length is 16 residues. V dropped 5 bases and J dropped 2 bases, with 17 bases sitting between them. Germline-derived CDR1 and CDR2 are MGHDK and SYGVNS. The DNA of the CDR3 is TGTGCCAGCAGTAATCAGGCAGTTTTTTTCACAGATACGCAGTATTTT. As protein: CASSNQAVFFTDTQYF.

The chain combines TRBV4-1 with TRBJ1-1; D ambiguous. This CDR3 has 15 residues. Trimming shortened V by 3 bases and J by 6 bases, and 17 bases separated the two germline ends. Germline values: CDR1 MGHRA, CDR2 YSYEKL. CDR3 amino acids: CASSQLYGQDPEAFF. Written as DNA, the CDR3 is TGCGCCAGCAGCCAGTTGTATGGCCAGGATCCTGAAGCTTTCTTT.

The CDR3 loop reads CASSLGGGSYGYTF. The CDR3 DNA reads TGCGCCAGCAGCTTGGGAGGGGGCAGTTATGGCTACACCTTC. The rearrangement uses TRBV5-1 and TRBJ1-2; 7 bases line up with TRBD1. The CDR3 loop spans 14 amino acids. The J segment lost 5 bases and the V segment lost 0 bases, leaving 4 bases of the junction unmatched. CDR1 SGHRS and CDR2 YFSETQ come from the germline V gene.

In DNA form, the CDR3 reads TGTGCCAGCAGCTTGGCCTCTACGTTTGAGCTGTTTTTT. It encodes CASSLASTFELFF. V and J are TRBV5-6 and TRBJ2-2; D is unclear. CDR3 length equals 13 residues. V lost 0 bases, J lost 11 bases, and 11 bases lay in between. Per germline, CDR1 SGHDT and CDR2 YYEEEE.

This chain links TRBV7-2 with TRBJ1-1; possibly TRBD1 for D (5 bases). The germline gives CDR1 SGHTA, CDR2 FQGNSA. The V end lost 4 bases, the J end lost 7 bases, and 13 bases lay between the germline ends. The CDR3 spans 13 residues. CDR3 nucleotide sequence: TGTGCCAGCAGCTCCCGGCGGGGCGATGAAGCTTTCTTT. Amino acid sequence: CASSSRRGDEAFF.

V is TRBV18 and J is TRBJ2-3; 7 nucleotides agree with TRBD2. The CDR3 has 18 amino acids. Trimming at V came to 1 base and at J to 0 bases, leaving 10 bases not matched to a gene. Germline CDR1 KGHSH, CDR2 LQKENI. The CDR3 bases are TGTGCCAGCTCACCACTCCTCGGGGGGTCCTCAAGCACAGATACGCAGTATTTT. Translation gives CASSPLLGGSSSTDTQYF.